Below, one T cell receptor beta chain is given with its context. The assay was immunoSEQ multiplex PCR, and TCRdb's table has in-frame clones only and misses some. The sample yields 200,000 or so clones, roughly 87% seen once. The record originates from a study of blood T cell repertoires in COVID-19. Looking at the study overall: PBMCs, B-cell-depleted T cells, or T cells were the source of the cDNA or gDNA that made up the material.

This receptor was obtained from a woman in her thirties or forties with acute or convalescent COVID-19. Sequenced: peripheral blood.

CDR3 in DNA: TGTGCCAGCAGCTTAGCCGGAGGCGAGCAGTACTTC. As protein: CASSLAGGEQYF. This chain uses TRBV11-3 with TRBJ2-7; possibly TRBD2 for D (5 bases). This CDR3 contains 12 residues. Germline V lookup: CDR1 SGHNT, CDR2 YENEEA. Trimming cost V 1 base and J 6 bases, with 7 bases left between them.